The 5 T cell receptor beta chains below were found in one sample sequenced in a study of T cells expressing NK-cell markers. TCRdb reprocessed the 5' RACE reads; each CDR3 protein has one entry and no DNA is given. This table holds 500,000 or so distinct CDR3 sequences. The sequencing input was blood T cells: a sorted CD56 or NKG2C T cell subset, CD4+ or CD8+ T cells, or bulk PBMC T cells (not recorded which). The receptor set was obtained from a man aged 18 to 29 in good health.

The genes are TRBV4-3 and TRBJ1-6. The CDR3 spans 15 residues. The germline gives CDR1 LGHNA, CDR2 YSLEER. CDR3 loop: CASSQASGSDSPLHF.

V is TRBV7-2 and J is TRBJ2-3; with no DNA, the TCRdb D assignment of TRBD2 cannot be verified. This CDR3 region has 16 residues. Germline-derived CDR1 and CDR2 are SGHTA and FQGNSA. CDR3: CASSARLAGGSHTQYF. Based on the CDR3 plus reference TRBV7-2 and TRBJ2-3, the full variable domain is GAGVSQSPSNKVTEKGKDVELRCDPISGHTALYWYRQSLGQGLEFLIYFQGNSAPDKSGLPSDRFSAERTGGSVSTLTIQRTQQEDSAVYLCASSARLAGGSHTQYFGPGTRLTVL.

CDR3 loop: CASRGAAGGSADTQYF. This chain links TRBV12-3 or TRBV12-4 with TRBJ2-3; the D call of TRBD2 rests on TCRdb alone, since no DNA is present to check it. The CDR3 length is 16 residues.

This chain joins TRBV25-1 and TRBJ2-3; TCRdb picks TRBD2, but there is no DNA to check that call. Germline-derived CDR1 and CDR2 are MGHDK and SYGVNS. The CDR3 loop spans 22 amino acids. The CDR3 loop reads CASSEFRGVYSDYTKSTDTQYF.

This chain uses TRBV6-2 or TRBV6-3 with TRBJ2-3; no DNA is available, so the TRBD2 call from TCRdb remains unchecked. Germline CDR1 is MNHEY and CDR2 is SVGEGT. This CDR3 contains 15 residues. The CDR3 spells CASEHRAPSTDTQYF.